Here is one T cell receptor beta chain with its context. This sample is part of a study of T cell changes during pregnancy in multiple sclerosis. CDR3 size: 13 residues. V lost 5 bases, J lost 5 bases, and 13 bases lay in between. CDR1 and CDR2 from the germline V gene are SGDLS and YYNGEE. Clones were read by immunoSEQ multiplex PCR, and TCRdb kept only the in-frame ones, dropping some. The data contain more than 45,000 clones, 90% to 95% of them singletons. This material consisted of CD8+ T cells from peripheral blood mononuclear cells, taken in the second trimester of pregnancy. The receptor's source is a female donor with multiple sclerosis, enrolled in a pregnancy study. The chain uses TRBV9 and TRBJ1-2; a possible D gene is TRBD1 (5 bases). The CDR3 reads CASRAGTLYGYTF. The CDR3 region has the DNA TGTGCCAGCAGAGCCGGGACTCTTTATGGCTACACCTTC.